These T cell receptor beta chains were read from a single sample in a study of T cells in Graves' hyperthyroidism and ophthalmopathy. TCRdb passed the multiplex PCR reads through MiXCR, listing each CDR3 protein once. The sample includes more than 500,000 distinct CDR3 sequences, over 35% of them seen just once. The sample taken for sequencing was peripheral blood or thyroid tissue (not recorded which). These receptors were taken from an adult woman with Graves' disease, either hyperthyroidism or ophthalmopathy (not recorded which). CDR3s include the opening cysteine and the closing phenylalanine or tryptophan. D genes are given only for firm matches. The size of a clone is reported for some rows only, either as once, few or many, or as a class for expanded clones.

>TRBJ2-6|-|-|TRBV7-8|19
CASSLKRRTGSSGANVLTF
TGTGCCAGCAGCTTAAAGCGGAGGACGGGAAGCTCTGGGGCCAACGTCCTGACTTTC
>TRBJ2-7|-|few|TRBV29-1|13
CSLDQGGNYEQYF
TGCAGCTTAGATCAGGGGGGTAACTACGAGCAGTACTTC
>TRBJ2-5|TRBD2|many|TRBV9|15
CASSVDSGRGETQYF
TGTGCCAGCAGCGTAGATAGCGGGAGGGGAGAGACCCAGTACTTC
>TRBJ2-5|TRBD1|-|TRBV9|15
CASSEWDRGSETQYF
TGTGCCAGCAGCGAGTGGGACAGGGGGAGTGAGACCCAGTACTTC
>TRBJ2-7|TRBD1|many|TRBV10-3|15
CAISEQAGGSYEQYF
TGTGCCATCAGTGAGCAGGCAGGGGGCTCCTACGAGCAGTACTTC
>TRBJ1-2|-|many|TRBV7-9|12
CASSPADYGYTF
TGTGCCAGCAGCCCAGCCGACTATGGCTACACCTTC
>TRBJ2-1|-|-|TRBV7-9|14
CASSFGSPYNEQFF
TGTGCCAGCAGCTTCGGATCACCTTACAATGAGCAGTTCTTC
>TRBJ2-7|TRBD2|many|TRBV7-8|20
CASSLASLTGTSGSSYEQYF
TGTGCCAGCAGCTTAGCGTCTCTCACCGGGACTAGCGGGAGTTCGTACGAGCAGTACTTC
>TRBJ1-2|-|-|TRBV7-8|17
CASSPEAGRASNYGYTF
TGTGCCAGCAGCCCCGAGGCAGGGAGGGCATCTAACTATGGCTACACCTTC
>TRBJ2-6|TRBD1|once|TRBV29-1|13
CSVLRQGDNVLTF
TGCAGCGTCCTCAGACAGGGGGACAACGTCCTGACTTTC
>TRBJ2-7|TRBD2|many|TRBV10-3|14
CAISELGGGYEQYF
TGTGCCATCAGTGAGCTGGGGGGGGGGTACGAGCAGTACTTC
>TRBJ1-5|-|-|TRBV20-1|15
CSASALAGGQETQHF
TGCAGTGCTAGCGCCCTAGCGGGAGGCCAAGAGACCCAGCATTTT
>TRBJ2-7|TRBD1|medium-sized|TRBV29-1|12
CSGMGQHYEQYF
TGCAGCGGGATGGGACAGCACTACGAGCAGTACTTC
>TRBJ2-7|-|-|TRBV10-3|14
CAISDGGRSYEQYF
TGTGCCATCAGTGATGGGGGGCGAAGCTACGAGCAGTACTTC
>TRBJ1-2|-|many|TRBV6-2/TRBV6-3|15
CASSYSSGVGYGYTF
TGTGCCAGCAGTTACTCGAGCGGGGTTGGCTATGGCTACACCTTC
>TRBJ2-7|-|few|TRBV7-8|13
CASSLSGQDEQYF
TGTGCCAGCAGTTTATCAGGGCAGGACGAGCAGTACTTC
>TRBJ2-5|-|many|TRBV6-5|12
CASSRGLETQYF
TGTGCCAGCAGTAGGGGTCTAGAGACCCAGTACTTC
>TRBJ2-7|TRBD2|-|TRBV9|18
CASSPRWASGRAPLEQYF
TGTGCCAGCAGCCCACGATGGGCTAGCGGGAGGGCCCCTCTCGAGCAGTACTTC
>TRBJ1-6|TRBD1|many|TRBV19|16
CASSIRTGANNSPLHF
TGTGCCAGTAGTATCCGGACAGGGGCCAATAATTCACCCCTCCACTTT
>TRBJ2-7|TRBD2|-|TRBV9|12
CALSGPPYEQYF
TGTGCCCTTAGCGGGCCCCCCTACGAGCAGTACTTC
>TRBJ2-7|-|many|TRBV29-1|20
CSVEDETDRDPSGRSYEQYF
TGCAGCGTTGAAGATGAAACGGACAGGGATCCTAGCGGGCGATCCTACGAGCAGTACTTC
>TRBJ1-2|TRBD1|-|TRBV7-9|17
CASSPRDRNPANYGYTF
TGTGCCAGCAGCCCGAGGGACAGAAACCCAGCTAACTATGGCTACACCTTC
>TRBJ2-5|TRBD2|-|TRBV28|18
CASSLRLLRRGKKETQYF
TGTGCCAGCAGTTTACGGTTACTGCGGCGGGGGAAGAAAGAGACCCAGTACTTC
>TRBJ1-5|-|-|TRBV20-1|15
CSAVQQDLRGQPQHF
TGCAGTGCCGTTCAACAGGACCTGAGAGGGCAGCCCCAGCATTTT
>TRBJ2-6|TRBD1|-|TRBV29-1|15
CSVGQGAVGANVLTF
TGCAGCGTTGGACAGGGAGCTGTTGGGGCCAACGTCCTGACTTTC
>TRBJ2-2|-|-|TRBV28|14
CASIDPAGTGELFF
TGTGCCAGCATTGACCCGGCGGGCACCGGGGAGCTGTTTTTT
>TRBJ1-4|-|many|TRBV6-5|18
CASSYSLPGVSLYEKLFF
TGTGCCAGCAGTTACTCCTTACCAGGGGTGAGCCTGTATGAAAAACTGTTTTTT
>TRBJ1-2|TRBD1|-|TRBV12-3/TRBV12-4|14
CASSGRDRGYGYTF
TGTGCCAGCAGTGGCCGGGACAGGGGCTATGGCTACACCTTC
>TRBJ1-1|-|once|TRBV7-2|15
CASSLTGGQNTEAFF
TGTGCCAGCAGCTTAACCGGGGGGCAGAACACTGAAGCTTTCTTT
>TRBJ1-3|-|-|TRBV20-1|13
CSATPPPGRTIYF
TGCAGTGCTACACCTCCTCCCGGACGGACCATATATTTT
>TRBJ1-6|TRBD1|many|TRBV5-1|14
CASSSGTGGSPLHF
TGCGCCAGCAGCTCCGGGACAGGGGGTTCACCCCTCCACTTT
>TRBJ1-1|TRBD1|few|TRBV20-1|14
CSAGRTGGWTEAFF
TGCAGTGCTGGACGAACAGGGGGCTGGACTGAAGCTTTCTTT
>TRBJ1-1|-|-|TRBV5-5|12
CASSLVNTEALF
TGTGCCAGCAGCTTGGTGAACACTGAAGCTCTCTTT
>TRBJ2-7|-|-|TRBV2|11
CASSTPGEQYF
TGTGCCAGCAGCACGCCGGGGGAGCAGTACTTC
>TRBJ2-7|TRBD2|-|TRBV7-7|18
CASSSTSSGLAGGNEQYF
TGTGCTAGCAGCTCCACCTCCTCGGGACTAGCGGGAGGCAACGAGCAGTACTTC
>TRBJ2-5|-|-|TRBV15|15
CATSARAGLQETQYF
TGTGCCACCAGCGCCAGGGCAGGCCTCCAAGAGACCCAGTACTTC
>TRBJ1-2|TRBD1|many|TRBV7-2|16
CASSFVGGTGGYGYTF
TGTGCCAGCAGCTTCGTAGGTGGGACAGGGGGCTATGGCTACACCTTC
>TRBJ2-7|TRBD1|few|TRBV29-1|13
CSVNRDRNYEQYF
TGCAGCGTTAACCGGGACAGGAACTACGAGCAGTACTTC
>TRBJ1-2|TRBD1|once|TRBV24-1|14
CATSARQGASGYTF
TGTGCCACCAGTGCGCGACAGGGGGCGAGTGGCTACACCTTC
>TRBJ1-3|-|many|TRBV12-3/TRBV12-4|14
CASSFQGSGNTIYF
TGTGCCAGCAGTTTCCAGGGATCTGGAAACACCATATATTTT
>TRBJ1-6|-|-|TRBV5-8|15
CASTLEGVPGSPLHF
TGTGCCAGCACCCTCGAAGGGGTCCCGGGTTCACCCCTCCACTTT
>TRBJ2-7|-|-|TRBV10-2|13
CASSSGPTYEQYF
TGCGCCAGCAGTAGCGGGCCCACCTACGAGCAGTACTTC
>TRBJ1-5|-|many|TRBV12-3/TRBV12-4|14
CASTRWGKGQPQHF
TGTGCCAGCACTAGGTGGGGGAAAGGACAGCCCCAGCATTTT
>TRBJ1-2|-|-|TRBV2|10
CASSEDRPAF
TGTGCCAGCAGTGAGGACCGACCCGCCTTC
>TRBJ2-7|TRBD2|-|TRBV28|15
CASSLILLAGGEQYF
TGTGCCAGCAGTTTAATTTTACTAGCGGGAGGTGAGCAGTACTTC
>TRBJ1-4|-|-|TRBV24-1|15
CATSDSTASNEKLFF
TGTGCCACCAGTGATTCAACAGCCTCAAATGAAAAACTGTTTTTT
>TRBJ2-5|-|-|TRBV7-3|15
CASSLGQLIQETQYF
TGTGCCAGCAGCTTGGGGCAGCTGATTCAAGAGACCCAGTACTTC
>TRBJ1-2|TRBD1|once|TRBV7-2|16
CASSRGQALTNYGYTF
TGTGCCAGCAGTCGAGGACAGGCCCTTACTAACTATGGCTACACCTTC